A selection of T cell receptor beta chains follows, all from one sample in a study of blood T cells in healthy people across ages. TCRdb itself ran the 5' RACE reads through MiXCR, one entry per CDR3 protein. The repertoire consists of 600,000 to 900,000 distinct CDR3 sequences, with more than 25% occurring once and the leading ten covering 2.5% to 3.5%. The same data also went into a second study, on T cells of mothers and their children.

The sequencing sample was made of blood. These receptors all come from a boy younger than 18 in good health. CDR3s include the opening cysteine and the closing phenylalanine or tryptophan. D genes are given only for firm matches. Clone size appears in some rows only: once, few, many, or a class for an expanded clone.

J gene	clone size	D gene	V gene	CDR3 DNA	CDR3 protein
TRBJ2-5	few	TRBD1	TRBV6-5	TGTGCCAGCAGTTACGGGACAGCGAAAGAGACCCAGTACTTC	CASSYGTAKETQYF
TRBJ1-1	.	TRBD1	TRBV6-2/TRBV6-3	TGTGCCAGCAGGGGGACAGGGTTTTCCATGAACACTGAAGCTTTCTTT	CASRGTGFSMNTEAFF
TRBJ2-1	.	TRBD1	TRBV14	TGTGCCAGCAGCGCCCGGACAGGGGGCTCCTACAATGAGCAGTTCTTC	CASSARTGGSYNEQFF
TRBJ2-7	.	.	TRBV9	TGTGCCAGCAGCGGCCCCTTGGCGGGGGCCTCCTACGAGCAGTACTTC	CASSGPLAGASYEQYF
TRBJ2-7	.	TRBD1	TRBV18	TGTGCCAGCTCAGACGGGACAGGGGGTGGCTACGAGCAGTACTTC	CASSDGTGGGYEQYF
TRBJ2-4	.	.	TRBV29-1	TGCAGCGTTGGTCGGGAAGCCAAAAACATTCAGTACTTC	CSVGREAKNIQYF
TRBJ2-1	.	.	TRBV7-3	TGTGCCAGCAGCTTAGAGGGGTCCACCTACAATGAGCAGTTCTTC	CASSLEGSTYNEQFF
TRBJ2-1	.	.	TRBV5-5	TGTGCCAGCACCCTGGACGGGGGCCCTTACAATGAGCAGTTCTTC	CASTLDGGPYNEQFF
TRBJ1-2	.	.	TRBV29-1	TGCAGCGTTGAAGATGCGGGTGGCTATGGCTACACCTTC	CSVEDAGGYGYTF
TRBJ2-4	.	.	TRBV5-1	TGCGCCAGCAGCTTGGAATCCGGGAGCAAAAACATTCAGTACTTC	CASSLESGSKNIQYF
TRBJ2-7	.	TRBD1	TRBV2	TGTGCCAGCAAAGACAGGGGTGGCGGGGAGCAGTACTTC	CASKDRGGGEQYF
TRBJ2-3	many	.	TRBV5-1	TGCGCCAGCGGGACTAGCACAGATACGCAGTATTTT	CASGTSTDTQYF
TRBJ2-1	.	TRBD2	TRBV5-1	TGCGCCAGCAGCGGGACTAGGGGACACCATGAGCAGTTCTTC	CASSGTRGHHEQFF
TRBJ2-5	many	.	TRBV12-3/TRBV12-4	TGTGCCAGCAGTTACCCCCCGGTACAAGAGACCCAGTACTTC	CASSYPPVQETQYF
TRBJ2-1	many	TRBD2	TRBV27	TGTGCCAGCAGTTTCCCGGGACTAGCTAACAATGAGCAGTTCTTC	CASSFPGLANNEQFF
TRBJ1-4	.	.	TRBV28	TGTGCCAGCAGTGTCCCCTCGGGGCAGAGAAATGAAAAACTGTTTTTT	CASSVPSGQRNEKLFF
TRBJ1-6	many	.	TRBV2	TGTGCCAGCAACGAGGACGGGGACCATTCACCCCTCCACTTT	CASNEDGDHSPLHF
TRBJ2-7	few	TRBD2	TRBV7-9	TGTGCCAGCAGCCCGACTAGCGGGGGAAAAAGCTACGAGCAGTACTTC	CASSPTSGGKSYEQYF
TRBJ1-3	few	.	TRBV3-1	TGTGCCAGCAGCCAAGATAGGGCAGCTCTCTCTGGAAACACCATATATTTT	CASSQDRAALSGNTIYF
TRBJ2-7	.	.	TRBV20-1	TGCAGTGCTAGAGAGCTATCGGGGTTCGACGAGCAGTACTTC	CSARELSGFDEQYF
TRBJ2-7	.	.	TRBV19	TGTGCCAGTAGTAGAGCCGGGACTGGCCACGAGCAGTACTTC	CASSRAGTGHEQYF
TRBJ2-3	.	.	TRBV21-1	TGTGCCAGCAGCAAAATGGGAGGGCCTAGCACAGATACGCAGTATTTT	CASSKMGGPSTDTQYF
TRBJ2-5	.	TRBD2	TRBV20-1	TGCAGTGCTAGCGCCGGGACTAGCGGGGGGAACCAAGAGACCCAGTACTTC	CSASAGTSGGNQETQYF
TRBJ1-2	few	.	TRBV12-3/TRBV12-4	TGTGCCAGCAGTCCGGGACTCTACAAACATGGCTACACCTTC	CASSPGLYKHGYTF
TRBJ2-1	.	.	TRBV5-1	TGCGCCAGCAGCCCGGGGTATCGGAATGAGCAGTTCTTC	CASSPGYRNEQFF
TRBJ2-5	few	TRBD2	TRBV5-1	TGCGCCAGCAGGCCGGGACTAGCGGGGGAAGAGACCCAGTACTTC	CASRPGLAGEETQYF
TRBJ1-1	few	TRBD1	TRBV28	TGTGCCAGCAGTTTAAGGGCAGGGGGCGAGTGGAGCACTGAAGCTTTCTTT	CASSLRAGGEWSTEAFF
TRBJ1-5	few	TRBD1	TRBV28	TGTGCCACCAGGGACTCCGGGACAGGCCCTTATCAGCCCCAGCATTTT	CATRDSGTGPYQPQHF
TRBJ2-1	.	.	TRBV11-2	TGTGCCAGCAGCTTATCAGGGGGGGGGGCCCTCAATGAGCAGTTCTTC	CASSLSGGGALNEQFF
TRBJ2-3	.	.	TRBV29-1	TGCAGCGCGGGACTTCAAGATACGCAGTATTTT	CSAGLQDTQYF
TRBJ2-7	.	.	TRBV30	TGTGCCTGGTCCAGGGGTTCTTACTACGAGCAGTACTTC	CAWSRGSYYEQYF
TRBJ1-6	.	.	TRBV14	TGTGCCAGCAGCCAAACCACAGGGTGGGATTCACCCCTCCACTTT	CASSQTTGWDSPLHF
TRBJ2-2	.	.	TRBV5-1	TGCGCCAGCAGCTTGGCAGGGGCCATCGGGGAGCTGTTTTTT	CASSLAGAIGELFF
TRBJ2-4	.	TRBD1	TRBV11-2	TGTGCCAGCAGCTTAAGGACAGGGCTAGCCAAAAACATTCAGTACTTC	CASSLRTGLAKNIQYF
TRBJ2-4	.	.	TRBV27	TGTGCCAGCAGTTTCGGGGGATTAGCCAAAAACATTCAGTACTTC	CASSFGGLAKNIQYF
TRBJ1-1	few	.	TRBV7-9	TGTGCCTGGGAGGGGGGCGCGAACACTGAAGCTTTCTTT	CAWEGGANTEAFF
TRBJ1-5	.	.	TRBV12-3/TRBV12-4	TGTGCCAGCAGTCCGGGGACACGGGGACAGCCCCAGCATTTT	CASSPGTRGQPQHF
TRBJ1-4	.	.	TRBV5-1	TGCGCCAGCAGCTTGGAGGGAACAAGGGGAGATGAAAAACTGTTTTTT	CASSLEGTRGDEKLFF
TRBJ2-7	.	.	TRBV12-3/TRBV12-4	TGTGCCAGCAGGACCTGGGGATCCTACGAGCAGTACTTC	CASRTWGSYEQYF
TRBJ2-2	.	.	TRBV6-2/TRBV6-3	TGTGCCAGCAGATTCGGGGGGAACACCGGGGAGCTGTTTTTT	CASRFGGNTGELFF
TRBJ1-4	.	TRBD1	TRBV3-1	TGTGCCAGCAGCTTGCGACAGGGGGCGCCTGAAAAACTGTTTTTT	CASSLRQGAPEKLFF
TRBJ2-7	.	.	TRBV20-1	TGCAGTGCTAGAGATACTAGATCCTTTTACGAGCAATACTTC	CSARDTRSFYEQYF